One sample yielded the 14 T cell receptor beta chains listed below, sequenced in a study of T cells in Graves' hyperthyroidism and ophthalmopathy. Researchers took RNA transcripts and amplified the TCR beta CDR3 regions from them. The HTBI primer set drove a first-round RT-PCR of the TCR CDR3. TCRdb processed the multiplex PCR reads anew with MiXCR; each CDR3 protein has one entry. This sample has nearly 600,000 distinct CDR3 sequences, with over 12% found just once. Sequencing used blood. The receptor set was obtained from a woman aged 18-29 years with Graves' ophthalmopathy.

This clonotype was picked up a small number of times. A single base separates this from a much larger clone, so it may be a read error. The chain uses TRBV12-3 or TRBV12-4 and TRBJ2-1; no clear D gene. V dropped 7 bases and J dropped 9 bases, with 25 bases sitting between them. The CDR3 sequence is 16 residues long. CDR3: CASTPLSRRVLGEQFF. The CDR3 DNA follows: TGTGCCAGCACGCCCCTTAGCAGGAGAGTCCTGGGTGAGCAGTTCTTC.

V gene TRBV24-1 combines with J gene TRBJ2-1; TRBD2 agrees at 10 bases. From germline, CDR1 is KGHDR and CDR2 SFDVKD. The CDR3 extends over 15 amino acids. With V trimmed by 3 bases and J by 9 bases, 7 bases remained unmatched. The CDR3 coding sequence is TGTGCCACCAGTGATCCTGGGACTAGCGAGGGTGAGCAGTTCTTC. Translated: CATSDPGTSEGEQFF.

This clonotype appeared many times. The rearrangement uses TRBV18 and TRBJ1-5; D remains ambiguous. Germline V gene sequence: CDR1 KGHSH, CDR2 LQKENI. The germline V and J ends were trimmed by 1 base and 4 bases, with 11 bases remaining between them. This CDR3 spans 15 amino acids. The CDR3 bases are TGTGCCAGCTCACCACTTGAAGGGAGAAATCAGCCCCAGCATTTT. Residues: CASSPLEGRNQPQHF.

This clonotype appeared many times. This chain connects TRBV7-3 to TRBJ2-7, with 9 bases that match TRBD1. V shed 8 bases and J 6 bases; nucleotides not matched to a gene: 8. Germline V gene data show CDR1 as SGHTA and CDR2 as FQGTGA. The length of the CDR3 is 13 residues. CDR3 region: CASSTGQGFEQYF. CDR3 nucleotides: TGTGCCAGCTCCACGGGACAGGGATTCGAGCAGTACTTC.

This clonotype was recorded at least ten times. V usage is TRBV28 and J usage is TRBJ2-7; 9 bases are shared with TRBD1. V trimming: 9 bases; J trimming: 4 bases; junction bases outside the gene matches: 7. Per germline, CDR1 MDHEN and CDR2 SYDVKM. The CDR3 sequence is 13 residues long. The CDR3 DNA is TGTGCCAGTTCCGGGACAGGGCGATACGAGCAGTACTTC. It specifies CASSGTGRYEQYF.

This clonotype was seen only a few times. V usage is TRBV7-8 and J usage is TRBJ1-2; 9 positions agree with TRBD1. This CDR3 region has 14 residues. Germline V gene sequence: CDR1 SGHVS, CDR2 FQNEAQ. V shed 5 bases and J 7 bases; nucleotides not matched to a gene: 8. The CDR3 spells CASSHLQGAGGYTF. Written as DNA, the CDR3 is TGTGCCAGCAGCCACCTACAGGGGGCAGGTGGCTACACCTTC.

The table lists this clonotype with many counts. The rearrangement links TRBV11-2 to TRBJ2-5, with D maybe TRBD1 (7 bases). The CDR3 spans 14 residues. Trimming took 4 bases from V and 5 from J, leaving 14 bases between them. From germline, CDR1 is SGHAT and CDR2 FQNNGV. CDR3 in DNA: TGTGCCAGCAGCTCGACAGGGAGGCAGGAGACCCAGTACTTC. It yields the protein CASSSTGRQETQYF.

This clonotype occurred many times. This chain joins TRBV20-1 and TRBJ1-2; 12 bases line up with TRBD1. This CDR3 has 15 amino acids. Germline V gene sequence: CDR1 DFQATT, CDR2 SNEGSKA (reference sequence). J was trimmed by 6 bases and V by 1 base; bases with no gene match: 6. The CDR3 DNA is TGCAGTGCTAGAGCTTCCGGGACAGGGGGCGATGGCTACACCTTC. Encoded protein: CSARASGTGGDGYTF.

This clonotype appeared many times. The rearrangement joins TRBV7-9 to TRBJ2-3; D is unresolved. The CDR3 has 14 amino acids. Deletions cut 11 bases from V and 2 bases from J, with 17 bases between. Germline CDR1 is SEHNR and CDR2 is FQNEAQ (reference sequence). In nucleotides, the CDR3 is TGTGCCGAATCGGCCTTCGATGCCACAGATACGCAGTATTTT. Protein: CAESAFDATDTQYF.

This clonotype was seen at least ten times. The rearrangement joins TRBV28 to TRBJ1-1, with D maybe TRBD1 (6 bases). V shed 5 bases and J shed 4 bases, with 17 bases lying between them. The CDR3 runs to 15 residues. CDR1 and CDR2 from the germline V gene are MDHEN and SYDVKM. This CDR3 is CASSLLGGRGTEAFF. The CDR3, as DNA: TGTGCCAGCAGTCTCCTAGGGGGTAGGGGCACTGAAGCTTTCTTT. The full variable domain, completed using reference TRBV28 and TRBJ1-1, is DVKVTQSSRYLVKRTGEKVFLECVQDMDHENMFWYRQDPGLGLRLIYFSYDVKMKEKGDIPEGYSVSREKKERFSLILESASTNQTSMYLCASSLLGGRGTEAFFGQGTRLTVV.

This clonotype was detected only a few times. V gene TRBV2 combines with J gene TRBJ1-1, with 7 bases that match TRBD1. J gave up 10 bases and V 8 bases, and 10 bases lay outside the gene matches. This CDR3 contains 12 residues. The germline CDR1 and CDR2 sequences are SNHLY and FYNNEI. CDR3: CASLAGGYGAFF. The CDR3 DNA is TGTGCCAGCCTGGCAGGGGGATATGGAGCTTTCTTT.

This clonotype has a count of ten or more. The chain has TRBV24-1 and TRBJ1-1; 7 nucleotides match TRBD1. The ends lost 3 bases at V and 5 bases at J; junction bases unmatched: 8. The germline gives CDR1 KGHDR, CDR2 SFDVKD. CDR3 size: 15 residues. The CDR3 here is CATSDRGGRETEAFF. CDR3 DNA sequence: TGTGCCACCAGTGATCGAGGGGGCAGGGAGACTGAAGCTTTCTTT.

Only a few counts were recorded for this clonotype. The gene calls are TRBV12-3 or TRBV12-4 and TRBJ1-5, with no clear D. This CDR3 region has 15 residues. The V and J ends lost 7 bases and 4 bases respectively, with 17 bases between them. The DNA for the CDR3 is TGTGCCAGCACCTCGACCCGGTCACGGAATCAGCCCCAGCATTTT. It translates to CASTSTRSRNQPQHF.

In regard to this clonotype: This clone may be a read error of a much larger clone one base away. The chain recombines TRBV20-1 with TRBJ2-5; 9 bases are shared with TRBD2. The germline gives CDR1 DFQATT, CDR2 SNEGSKA (reference sequence). This CDR3 is built from 14 residues. V shed 6 bases and J 5 bases; nucleotides not matched to a gene: 10. The CDR3 loop is CSARTASGTETQYF. In DNA, the CDR3 is TGCAGTGCCCGCACGGCTAGCGGGACGGAGACCCAGTACTTC.